This T cell receptor (beta chain) was recovered during a study of blood T cell repertoires in COVID-19. Background on the study: COVID-19 samples, acute and convalescent, were from the United States, Italy and Spain.

The repertoire was sequenced with immunoSEQ multiplex PCR; TCRdb's copy has only in-frame clones and lacks some. The data contain approximately 500,000 clones, 85% to 90% of them seen just once; the ten biggest clones take up under 8.5%. Recruited during active infection, patients (from Seattle) were subsequently followed longitudinally. The sample taken for sequencing was peripheral blood. This receptor was obtained from a woman in her forties or fifties with COVID-19, enrolled during active disease.

The CDR3 DNA reads as TGTGCCAGCGGCAGCGGGTACTACGAGCAGTACTTC. The encoded protein is CASGSGYYEQYF. The chain carries TRBV27 and TRBJ2-7; possibly TRBD2 for D (6 bases). The CDR3 runs to 12 residues. Trimming left V 8 bases short and J 3 bases short, with 11 bases between. Germline CDR1 and CDR2: MNHEY and SMNVEV (reference sequence).